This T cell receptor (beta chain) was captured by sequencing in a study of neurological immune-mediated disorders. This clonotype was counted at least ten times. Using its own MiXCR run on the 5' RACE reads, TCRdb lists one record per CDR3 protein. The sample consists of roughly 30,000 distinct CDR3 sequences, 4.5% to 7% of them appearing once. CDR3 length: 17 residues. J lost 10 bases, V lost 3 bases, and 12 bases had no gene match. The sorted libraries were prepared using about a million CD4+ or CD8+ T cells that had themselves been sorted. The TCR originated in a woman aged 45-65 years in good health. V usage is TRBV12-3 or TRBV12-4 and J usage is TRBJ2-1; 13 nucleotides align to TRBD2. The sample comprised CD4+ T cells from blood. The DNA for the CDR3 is TGTGCCAGCAGTTTCATTACTAGCGGGAGGGGACTAAGGGAGCAGTTCTTC. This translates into CASSFITSGRGLREQFF.